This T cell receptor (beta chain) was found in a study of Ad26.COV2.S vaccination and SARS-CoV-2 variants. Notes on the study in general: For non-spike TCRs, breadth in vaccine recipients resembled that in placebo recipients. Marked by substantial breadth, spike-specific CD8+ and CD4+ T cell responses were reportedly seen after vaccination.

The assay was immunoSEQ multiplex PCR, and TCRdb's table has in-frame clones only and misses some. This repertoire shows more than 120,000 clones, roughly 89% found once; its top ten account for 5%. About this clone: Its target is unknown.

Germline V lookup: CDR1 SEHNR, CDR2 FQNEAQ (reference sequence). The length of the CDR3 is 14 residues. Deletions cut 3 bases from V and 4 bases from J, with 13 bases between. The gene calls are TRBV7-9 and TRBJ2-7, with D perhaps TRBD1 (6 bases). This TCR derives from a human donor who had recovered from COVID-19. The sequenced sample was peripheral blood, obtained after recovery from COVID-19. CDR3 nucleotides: TGTGCCAGCAGCTTGGGGACATTGTTTTACGAGCAGTACTTC. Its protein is CASSLGTLFYEQYF.